The 5 T cell receptor beta chains presented below share a single source sample, sequenced in a study of cytomegalovirus exposure and HLA in healthy donors. Clones were read by immunoSEQ multiplex PCR, and TCRdb kept only the in-frame ones, dropping some. This table holds 150,000 to 180,000 clones, 70% to 90% found once. The specimen sequenced was PBMCs. The receptors originated from a human donor in good health.

A few counts support this clone. V and J are TRBV30 and TRBJ1-1; D possibly corresponds to TRBD1 (6 bases). Germline values: CDR1 GTSNPN, CDR2 SVGIG (reference sequence). V lost 5 bases and J lost 0, with 10 bases in between. The length of the CDR3 is 13 residues. This CDR3 is CAWVRTVNTEAFF. CDR3 coding DNA: TGTGCCTGGGTAAGGACAGTGAACACTGAAGCTTTCTTT.

The J gene is TRBJ1-2, the V gene TRBV7-8; possibly TRBD1 for D (5 bases). Germline V lookup: CDR1 SGHVS, CDR2 FQNEAQ. V lost 2 bases and J 5 bases, leaving 9 bases between the germline ends. The CDR3 has 13 residues. CDR3 sequence reads: CASSLPGQYGYTF. CDR3 DNA sequence: TGTGCCAGCAGCTTACCAGGACAATATGGCTACACCTTC.

There are a few counts of this clone. The rearrangement joins TRBV6-5 to TRBJ1-2, with 7 positions matching TRBD1. Germline CDR1 MNHEY, CDR2 SVGAGI. There are 13 residues in the CDR3. V gave up 5 bases and J gave up 7 bases; unmatched junction bases: 7. CDR3 amino acids: CASSPGPGGGYTF. CDR3 coding DNA: TGTGCCAGCAGTCCCGGTCCAGGGGGTGGCTACACCTTC.

The gene calls are TRBV10-1 and TRBJ2-1, with 14 bases matching TRBD2. Germline CDR1 reads WNHNN; CDR2 reads SYGVQD (reference sequence). This CDR3 region has 17 residues. J lost 4 bases, V lost 4 bases, and 6 bases had no gene match. The CDR3 region has the DNA TGCGCCAGCAGTGGGACCGGGACTAGCGGGGGATACAATGAGCAGTTCTTC. Translating gives CASSGTGTSGGYNEQFF.

This rearrangement joins TRBV4-1 to TRBJ1-1, with 9 positions matching TRBD1. J gave up 5 bases and V 4 bases, and 11 bases lay outside the gene matches. The CDR3 is made up of 16 amino acids. CDR1 is MGHRA and CDR2 is YSYEKL in the germline V gene. The CDR3 is CASSRPGQGDWTEAFF. The CDR3, as DNA: TGCGCCAGCAGCCGGCCGGGACAGGGCGATTGGACTGAAGCTTTCTTT.